Each of the 20 T cell receptor beta chains below was sequenced from the same sample in a study of blood T cells in healthy people across ages (dated by TCRdb to 2013 to 2016). The method behind the library was 5' RACE. Sequenced using an Illumina HiSeq 2500. The second PCR ran for about 6 to 12 cycles and used a J-beta primer mix along with a sample-barcoded 5' primer. TCRdb reran the public reads through fastp at Q25 and MiXCR, keeping productive beta chains. For every CDR3 protein sequence, its rows merge into one entry that carries the most common genes and DNA. Recorded for this sample are about 1 million distinct CDR3 sequences; less than 50% of them occurred a single time. Of the sample, under 20% is held by the ten largest clones. The sample comprised blood. These receptors were collected from a woman in her sixties in good health.

The chain combines TRBV20-1 with TRBJ1-6; 9 bases are a match to TRBD1. Germline V gene lookup returns CDR1 DFQATT and CDR2 SNEGSKA (reference sequence). This CDR3 region has 13 residues. V dropped 5 bases and J dropped 10; count of bases not matched to a gene: 6. CDR3 coding DNA: TGCAGTGCTGTCCCGGGACAGGGATCACCCCTCCACTTT. Translation gives CSAVPGQGSPLHF.

The chain couples TRBV7-9 to TRBJ2-1; 7 bases fit TRBD2. Germline assignment: CDR1 SEHNR and CDR2 FQNEAQ (reference sequence). Germline trimming cut 3 bases from V and 5 bases from J; bases unmatched to any gene: 10. The CDR3 extends over 16 amino acids. Here the CDR3 reads CASSFTIAGANNEQFF. Written as DNA, the CDR3 is TGTGCCAGCAGCTTTACTATCGCGGGAGCAAACAATGAGCAGTTCTTC. The whole variable domain, filled in from reference TRBV7-9 and TRBJ2-1, reads DTGVSQNPRHKITKRGQNVTFRCDPISEHNRLYWYRQTLGQGPEFLTYFQNEAQLEKSRLLSDRFSAERPKGSFSTLEIQRTEQGDSAMYLCASSFTIAGANNEQFFGPGTRLTVL.

This sequence joins TRBV20-1 and TRBJ2-7; 8 bases fit TRBD2. J was trimmed by 7 bases and V by 5 bases; bases with no gene match: 13. CDR1 DFQATT and CDR2 SNEGSKA come from the germline V gene (reference sequence). This CDR3 is built from 14 residues. The CDR3, as DNA: TGCAGTGCTTACATTAGCGGGACCTACAATGAGCAGTACTTC. Its translation is CSAYISGTYNEQYF.

The chain recombines TRBV20-1 with TRBJ1-3; the D is unclear. The CDR3 extends over 13 amino acids. V was clipped by 5 bases and J by 2 bases, with 10 bases between them. Per germline, CDR1 DFQATT and CDR2 SNEGSKA (reference sequence). In DNA, the CDR3 is TGCAGTGCTTCCACGGGCCCTGGAAACACCATATATTTT. It is translated as CSASTGPGNTIYF.

This clonotype was detected a few times. The chain joins TRBV3-1 to TRBJ2-4; D uncertain. Germline V gives CDR1 LGHDT, CDR2 YNNKEL (reference sequence). Trimming removed 0 bases from V and 7 bases from J, with 4 bases in between. There are 12 residues in the CDR3. The CDR3 reads CASSQDGNIQYF. The CDR3 DNA reads as TGTGCCAGCAGCCAAGATGGGAACATTCAGTACTTC.

This clonotype has just a few counts. V and J are TRBV29-1 and TRBJ2-5; possible D gene TRBD2, 7 bases. The CDR3 spans 12 residues. V shed 7 bases and J shed 4 bases, with 13 bases lying between them. Germline CDR1 SQVTM, CDR2 ANQGSEA. CDR3 amino acids: CSERGGGETQYF. The CDR3, as DNA: TGCAGCGAGAGGGGAGGGGGAGAGACCCAGTACTTC.

V is TRBV5-1 and J is TRBJ2-3; 11 bases are shared with TRBD2. Germline CDR1 SGHRS, CDR2 YFSETQ. This CDR3 comprises 14 residues. Unmatched junction bases numbered 6, after V lost 9 bases and J lost 3 bases. The CDR3 region has the DNA TGCGCCACAACTAGCGGGAGCGGTACAGATACGCAGTATTTT. Its translation: CATTSGSGTDTQYF.

This clonotype was detected only a few times. V and J are TRBV7-8 and TRBJ2-1, with D unclear. The V gene lost 1 base and the J gene lost 13 bases, with 11 bases spanning the gap. There are 12 residues in the CDR3. Germline assignment: CDR1 SGHVS and CDR2 FQNEAQ. The CDR3 coding sequence is TGTGCCAGCAGCTTAGTTGGTATCGCCCAGTTCTTC. Translating it yields CASSLVGIAQFF. The full variable domain, with the rest looked up from reference TRBV7-8 and TRBJ2-1, is GAGVSQSPRYKVAKRGQDVALRCDPISGHVSLFWYQQALGQGPEFLTYFQNEAQLDKSGLPSDRFFAERPEGSVSTLKIQRTQQEDSAVYLCASSLVGIAQFFGPGTRLTVL.

The J gene is TRBJ2-7, the V gene TRBV20-1; 9 bases map to TRBD1. Germline-derived CDR1 and CDR2 are DFQATT and SNEGSKA (reference sequence). CDR3 length equals 14 residues. V gave up 4 bases and J gave up 1 base; unmatched junction bases: 5. The CDR3 region has the DNA TGCAGTGCTATCCGGGACAGGGCATCCTACGAGCAGTACTTC. It codes for CSAIRDRASYEQYF.

Only a few counts were recorded for this clonotype. V is TRBV29-1 and J is TRBJ2-3, with 7 bases that match TRBD2. Germline values: CDR1 SQVTM, CDR2 ANQGSEA. This CDR3 region has 18 residues. After removal of 3 bases from V and 1 base from J, the junction contained 16 bases not matched to a gene. The CDR3 DNA follows: TGCAGCGTTGATAGAGGGAGGGCCGGAATATTACGCACAGATACGCAGTATTTT. It specifies CSVDRGRAGILRTDTQYF.

With regard to this clonotype: This may be a read error: a much more frequent sequence differs by one nucleotide. This chain links TRBV5-5 with TRBJ2-5; D may be TRBD1 (5 bases). CDR1 and CDR2 (germline): SGHKS, YYEKEE (reference sequence). The CDR3 is 17 amino acids. V was clipped by 4 bases and J by 4 bases, with 23 bases between them. The CDR3 DNA sequence: TGTGCCAGCAGCCGTTCGCTGGGCAGGGCCCCAGGAGAGACCCAGTACTTC. Residues: CASSRSLGRAPGETQYF.

This clonotype was detected a few times. The gene calls are TRBV6-2 or TRBV6-3 and TRBJ2-7; D is unresolved. The CDR3 contains 14 residues. The germline V and J ends were trimmed by 10 bases and 2 bases, with 18 bases remaining between them. Germline V gene data show CDR1 as MNHEY and CDR2 as SVGEGT. The CDR3 is CATRKVRTAYEQYF. In nucleotides, the CDR3 is TGTGCCACCAGGAAGGTTAGGACCGCCTACGAGCAGTACTTC.

This clonotype was counted between two and nine times. The V call is TRBV7-9, the J call TRBJ2-1, with D uncertain. Germline CDR1 SEHNR, CDR2 FQNEAQ (reference sequence). The CDR3 runs to 17 residues. Trimming pared 4 bases from V and 0 bases from J, leaving 16 bases between. The CDR3 DNA sequence: TGTGCCAGCAGCTCGTACTACCGGGTTTCCTCCTACAATGAGCAGTTCTTC. Translation gives CASSSYYRVSSYNEQFF.

This chain joins TRBV9 and TRBJ2-3; D is perhaps TRBD1 (5 bases). The CDR3 totals 18 residues. Germline loops: CDR1 SGDLS, CDR2 YYNGEE. The germline V and J ends were trimmed by 0 bases and 2 bases, with 19 bases remaining between them. The CDR3 protein is CASSVEGNDLIFTDTQYF. The DNA for the CDR3 is TGTGCCAGCAGCGTAGAGGGGAATGACCTCATTTTCACAGATACGCAGTATTTT.

This clonotype was counted many times. The chain links TRBV9 to TRBJ2-1; D perhaps matches TRBD1 (6 bases). The CDR3 contains 15 residues. Trimming stripped 1 base from V and 0 bases from J, with 8 bases between. CDR1 SGDLS and CDR2 YYNGEE come from the germline V gene. The CDR3 is CASSVQGSSYNEQFF. In DNA form, the CDR3 reads TGTGCCAGCAGCGTACAGGGGAGCTCCTACAATGAGCAGTTCTTC.

The V gene is TRBV15, the J gene TRBJ1-1, with D perhaps matching TRBD1 (5 bases). Germline V gene lookup returns CDR1 LNHNV and CDR2 YYDKDF (reference sequence). CDR3 length equals 16 residues. Trimming took 0 bases from V and 6 from J, leaving 17 bases between them. The CDR3 loop is CATSRDLERGLAEAFF. Here the CDR3 DNA reads TGTGCCACCAGCAGAGATTTGGAGCGGGGCTTGGCTGAAGCTTTCTTT.

In this sample, this clonotype turned up a few times. V usage is TRBV5-1 and J usage is TRBJ2-1; 14 bases are a match to TRBD2. CDR3 length: 17 residues. With V trimmed by 1 base and J by 7 bases, 7 bases remained unmatched. Per the germline V gene, CDR1 is SGHRS and CDR2 is YFSETQ. CDR3: CASSLRRLAGGHNEQFF. CDR3 bases: TGCGCCAGCAGCTTGAGACGACTAGCGGGAGGGCATAATGAGCAGTTCTTC. Full variable domain (rest looked up from reference TRBV5-1 and TRBJ2-1): KAGVTQTPRYLIKTRGQQVTLSCSPISGHRSVSWYQQTPGQGLQFLFEYFSETQRNKGNFPGRFSGRQFSNSRSEMNVSTLELGDSALYLCASSLRRLAGGHNEQFFGPGTRLTVL.

The chain carries TRBV6-1 and TRBJ2-7; D is uncertain. V was pared by 2 bases and J by 7 bases, with 21 bases between. Germline loops: CDR1 MNHNS, CDR2 SASEGT. The CDR3 has 16 residues. For the CDR3, the DNA is TGTGCCAGCAGTGAAACCGTCCCTGGGGTTGGGAAAGAGCAGTACTTC. Protein product: CASSETVPGVGKEQYF.

The V call is TRBV11-3, the J call TRBJ2-1; TRBD2 is a possible D gene (5 bases). With 1 base removed from V and 5 bases from J, the gap between germline ends came to 9 bases. Germline V lookup: CDR1 SGHNT, CDR2 YENEEA. This CDR3 is built from 14 residues. The CDR3 sequence is CASSLGRADNEQFF. The CDR3 nucleotides are TGTGCCAGCAGCTTAGGGCGGGCCGACAATGAGCAGTTCTTC.

This clonotype has only a few counts. The rearrangement links TRBV12-3 or TRBV12-4 to TRBJ2-1, with 7 bases aligning to TRBD1. The CDR3 runs 18 residues. The V gene end was trimmed by 3 bases and the J gene end by 1 base; junction bases not matched to a gene: 12. The DNA of the CDR3 is TGTGCCAGCAGTTTCGGCACGACAGGGAGCGAGTCCTACAATGAGCAGTTCTTC. The encoded protein is CASSFGTTGSESYNEQFF.